This TCR beta chain was sequenced for a study of blood T cell repertoires in COVID-19. Produced via immunoSEQ multiplex PCR; TCRdb's table is partial and in-frame only. The data contain approximately 100,000 clones, 90% to 95% of them seen just once; the ten biggest clones take up 0.85% to 1%. This clone was counted a single time. The V end was cut by 2 bases, the J end by 0 bases, with 14 bases between. CDR1 is SGHAT and CDR2 is FQNNGV in the germline V gene. The CDR3 extends over 17 amino acids. Sequencing input: peripheral blood. The source is a man aged 60 to 75 with acute or convalescent COVID-19. The V and J genes are TRBV11-2 and TRBJ2-1; tentative D call: TRBD2 (6 bases). CDR3 amino acids: CASSLTGGTNSYNEQFF. In DNA form, the CDR3 reads TGTGCCAGCAGCTTAACTGGCGGGACGAACTCCTACAATGAGCAGTTCTTC.